This TCR beta chain was found in a study of CD8+CD57+ T cells in acquired aplastic anemia. Findings of the study overall: Fewer than 30 CD8+ CDR3 sequences were shared between patients and controls.

TCR beta VDJ and CDR3 profiling used genomic DNA as template. TCRdb recomputed calls from the reads with MiXCR, one row per CDR3 protein. The sample lists about 470,000 distinct CDR3 sequences, 25% to 40% occurring once. The CDR3 sequence is 12 residues long. Per the germline V gene, CDR1 is SQVTM and CDR2 is ANQGSEA. For this clonotype: The antigen remains unidentified. The junction departs from germline at one end; a sequencing error may be responsible.

Whoever was chosen for sequencing had shown CD8+CD57+ cell expansion by flow cytometry. Patients were therapy-naive when their blood was sampled. This sequence joins TRBV29-1 and TRBJ1-2; D unclear. The sample comprised sorted CD4+, CD8+, or CD8+CD57+ T cells (not recorded which) from PBMCs. The TCR originated in a human donor with aplastic anemia. CDR3 region: CSVEQLSGNTIF. CDR3 in DNA: TGCAGCGTTGAGCAGTTGTCCGGAAACACCATATTC. The variable domain in full, completed from reference TRBV29-1 and TRBJ1-2, reads SAVISQKPSRDICQRGTSLTIQCQVDSQVTMMFWYRQQPGQSLTLIATANQGSEATYESGFVIDKFPISRPNLTFSTLTVSNMSPEDSSIYLCSVEQLSGNTIFGSGTRLTVV.